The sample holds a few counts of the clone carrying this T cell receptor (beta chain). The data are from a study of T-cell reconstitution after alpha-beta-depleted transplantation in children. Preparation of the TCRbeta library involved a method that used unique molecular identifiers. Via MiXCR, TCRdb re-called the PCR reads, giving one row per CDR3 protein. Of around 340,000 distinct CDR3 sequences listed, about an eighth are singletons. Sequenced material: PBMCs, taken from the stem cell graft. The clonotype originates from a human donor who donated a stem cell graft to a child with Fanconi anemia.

The CDR3 is CASSYSTIGDREAFF. CDR3 DNA sequence: TGTGCCAGCAGTTACTCGACTATCGGGGACAGGGAAGCTTTCTTT. J is TRBJ1-1 and V is TRBV6-2 or TRBV6-3; 8 bases are a match to TRBD1. With V trimmed by 0 bases and J by 8 bases, 8 bases remained unmatched. The CDR3 is 15 residues long. Germline V gene lookup returns CDR1 MNHEY and CDR2 SVGEGT.